This TCR beta chain comes out of a study of PD-1 blockade in classical Hodgkin lymphoma. Overall study findings and caveats: As was reported, newly diagnosed patients showed lower baseline TCR diversity than healthy donors did.

Between the trimmed V and J ends, which lost 4 bases and 2 bases, there was a span of 7 bases. Germline V lookup: CDR1 SGHNT, CDR2 YENEEA. CDR3 size: 13 residues. The repertoire was sequenced with immunoSEQ multiplex PCR; TCRdb's copy has only in-frame clones and lacks some. The sample contains around 53,000 clones, around 74% of which appear only once. Of note for this clone: Its antigen is currently unknown.

Time point noted: cycle 4 day 1 (C4D1), after more than 5 weeks of nivolumab. Each patient experienced a relapse that followed autologous stem cell transplantation, and brentuximab vedotin exposure varied. The starting material was peripheral blood mononuclear cells (PBMCs), obtained before the fourth cycle of nivolumab. This sequence originates from a human donor with classical Hodgkin lymphoma. This chain uses TRBV11-3 with TRBJ2-3; tentative D call: TRBD1 (6 bases). CDR3: CASSWDNTDTQYF. The CDR3, as DNA: TGTGCCAGCAGCTGGGACAACACAGATACGCAGTATTTT.